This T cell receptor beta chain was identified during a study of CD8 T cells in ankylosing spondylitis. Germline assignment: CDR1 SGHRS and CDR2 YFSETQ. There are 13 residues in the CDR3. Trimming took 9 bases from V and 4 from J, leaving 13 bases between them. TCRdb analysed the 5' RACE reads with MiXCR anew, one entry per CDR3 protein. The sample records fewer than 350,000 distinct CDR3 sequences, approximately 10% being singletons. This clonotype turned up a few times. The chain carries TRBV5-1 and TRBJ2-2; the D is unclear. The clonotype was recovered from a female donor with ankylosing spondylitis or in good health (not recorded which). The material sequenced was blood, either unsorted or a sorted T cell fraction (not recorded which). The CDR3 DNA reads TGCGCCACCACAGCAATGGGCACCGGGGAGCTGTTTTTT. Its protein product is CATTAMGTGELFF.